These T cell receptor beta chains were read from a single sample in a study of cytomegalovirus exposure and HLA in healthy donors. The table came from immunoSEQ multiplex PCR; TCRdb's copy has only in-frame clones and leaves some out. The sample carries approximately 150,000 clones, 80% to 90% recorded once. What was sequenced was PBMCs. These receptors were collected from a girl aged 5-17 years in good health and CMV-seropositive. CDR3s include the opening cysteine and the closing phenylalanine or tryptophan. D genes are given only for firm matches. Rows give clone size only sometimes, using once, few, many, or a class for an expanded clone.

TRBJ1-6 TRBV27 - - TGTGCCAGCAGTTTAAGTCAGAAATCACCCCTCCACTTT CASSLSQKSPLHF
TRBJ1-5 TRBV10-3 - - TGTGCCATCAGTGAGGGGGCCCAGATTCAGCCCCAGCATTTT CAISEGAQIQPQHF
TRBJ2-3 TRBV27 few - TGTGCCAGCAGTCCCGGTCCTAGCACAGATACGCAGTATTTT CASSPGPSTDTQYF
TRBJ1-2 TRBV11-1 - - TGTGCCAGCAGCTATCGCGGGGGGGACTATGGCTACACCTTC CASSYRGGDYGYTF
TRBJ1-6 TRBV5-1 - - TGCGCCAGCAGCACCCGGGGAGATAAATCACCCCTCCACTTT CASSTRGDKSPLHF
TRBJ2-7 TRBV7-6 - - TGTGCCAGCAGCTCCCTGGACAGTTCCTACGAGCAGTACTTC CASSSLDSSYEQYF
TRBJ2-3 TRBV4-1 - TRBD1 TGCGCCAGCAGCCCTCGGACAGGGGGCTCGGAAACGCAGTATTTT CASSPRTGGSETQYF
TRBJ2-1 TRBV28 - - TGTGCCAGCAGCCCCGGGACTTTCCTCTCCTACAATGAGCAGTTCTTC CASSPGTFLSYNEQFF
TRBJ2-1 TRBV10-1 - TRBD2 TGCGCCAGCAGTGAGTTTAGCGGGGGTCCCGGAGAGCAGTTCTTC CASSEFSGGPGEQFF
TRBJ1-2 TRBV6-1 - TRBD1 TGTGCCAGCAGTCGACAGGGGGCGGCGGGCTACACCTTC CASSRQGAAGYTF
TRBJ1-1 TRBV19 - TRBD1 TGTGCCAGTAAAGGGGGACAGTTGAACACTGAAGCTTTCTTT CASKGGQLNTEAFF
TRBJ2-7 TRBV5-4 - - TGTGCCAGCACCCTCCGGGACGGGAGCTCCTACGAGCAGTACTTC CASTLRDGSSYEQYF
TRBJ2-7 TRBV18 - - TGTGCCAGCTCACCATCACGTCAGGCCTACGAGCAGTACTTC CASSPSRQAYEQYF
TRBJ2-7 TRBV4-1 - TRBD1 TGCGCCAGCAGCCAAGGTGGGACAGGATCCTACGAGCAGTACTTC CASSQGGTGSYEQYF
TRBJ1-4 TRBV7-2 - TRBD1 TGTGCCAGCAGCTTCGACCCGGGACAGGGGGCGAATGAAAAACTGTTTTTT CASSFDPGQGANEKLFF
TRBJ2-7 TRBV2 - - TGTGCCAGCAGTCCAAGGGGCTACGAGCAGTACTTC CASSPRGYEQYF